Listed below are T cell receptor beta chains from one sample, sequenced in a study of a mutant IDH1 vaccine in newly diagnosed glioma. Antigen specificity for these receptors is unknown. TCRdb's copy holds only in-frame clones and misses some; the assay was immunoSEQ multiplex PCR. The table includes approximately 51,000 clones, roughly 78% detected once. Sequences were derived from PBMCs, sampled from a glioma patient whose treatment included an IDH1 peptide vaccine. The receptors shown here come from a middle-aged woman with glioma. Each CDR3 is given with its conserved first and last residue. A D gene is named only where the DNA matches it firmly. Size tells how often a clone was seen (once, few, many) or the class of an expanded clone, and some rows leave it out.

TRBJ1-1 - TRBV6-1 - CASSGGRPMNTEAFF TGTGCCAGCAGTGGAGGCCGGCCTATGAACACTGAAGCTTTCTTT
TRBJ1-4 - TRBV6-1 - CASSELFEKLFF TGTGCCAGCAGTGAATTGTTTGAAAAACTGTTTTTT
TRBJ2-3 once TRBV7-9 TRBD1 CASSLTGTGLTDTQYF TGTGCCAGCAGCTTAACCGGGACAGGTCTCACAGATACGCAGTATTTT
TRBJ2-1 - TRBV9 TRBD1 CASSEGDRAYNEQFF TGTGCCAGCAGCGAGGGGGACAGGGCCTACAATGAGCAGTTCTTC
TRBJ1-4 once TRBV18 TRBD1 CASSPLAGTVNEKLFF TGTGCCAGCTCACCACTGGCCGGGACAGTCAACGAAAAACTGTTTTTT
TRBJ1-5 few TRBV19 - CASSPRLEAQPQHF TGTGCCAGTAGTCCTCGATTGGAGGCTCAGCCCCAGCATTTT
TRBJ1-1 few TRBV9 TRBD1 CASSGDWDREGGTEAFF TGTGCCAGCAGCGGAGACTGGGACAGGGAGGGTGGCACTGAAGCTTTCTTT
TRBJ1-1 once TRBV5-5 - CASSGRRETNTEAFF TGTGCCAGCAGCGGACGACGGGAGACCAACACTGAAGCTTTCTTT
TRBJ2-3 - TRBV18 - CASSPLEPGTQYF TGTGCCAGCTCACCCCTCGAACCCGGGACGCAGTATTTT
TRBJ1-2 - TRBV4-1 TRBD1 CASSSGGQGDNYGYTF TGCGCCAGCAGCTCAGGGGGACAGGGGGATAACTATGGCTACACCTTC